This is a list of T cell receptor beta chains from one sample in a study of T-cell memory formation after mild COVID-19. TCRdb passed the 5' RACE reads through MiXCR, listing each CDR3 protein once. The table includes about 420,000 distinct CDR3 sequences, 20% to 30% detected once. Sequenced input: PBMCs or a T cell subset sorted from them (not recorded which). The receptors here all came from an adult woman who had mild COVID-19 (a few samples of this study predate the infection). Cell type and time point are not known. CDR3s leave out the opening cysteine and the closing phenylalanine or tryptophan. The order of the fields is J gene, V gene, clone size, CDR3 protein. Clone size is not always given. Where it is, it says once, few, many or a class for expanded clones.

>TRBJ1-4|TRBV6-6|few
ASSWPKGATNEKLF
>TRBJ2-1|TRBV3-1|-
ASSRIAGVTYNEQF
>TRBJ2-7|TRBV25-1|-
ASSESGQPSYEQY
>TRBJ2-7|TRBV10-3|few
AIGGQASYEQY
>TRBJ2-1|TRBV14|few
ASSHDHRVSSYNEQF
>TRBJ2-7|TRBV20-1|few
SARVLASGVLEQY
>TRBJ2-7|TRBV19|-
ASSGTSGTLGEQY
>TRBJ2-1|TRBV24-1|many
ATSESSGSYNEQF
>TRBJ1-1|TRBV9|few
ASSTGHLNTEAF
>TRBJ2-5|TRBV6-6|few
ASSYGASGRGGQETQY
>TRBJ1-1|TRBV6-5|few
ASSYPGTGEAF
>TRBJ1-4|TRBV9|few
ASSLKGTPEKLF
>TRBJ2-3|TRBV6-5|few
ASSHSSGSRTDTQY
>TRBJ2-1|TRBV29-1|-
SVVPGLTTSGTYEQF
>TRBJ2-7|TRBV15|few
ATSRDRTSEYEQY
>TRBJ2-5|TRBV18|-
ASSPPTRGRRETQY
>TRBJ2-3|TRBV4-2|-
ASSQDLLLSTDTQY
>TRBJ2-5|TRBV6-6|many
ASSYSRGGETQY
>TRBJ2-7|TRBV10-1|-
ASSESLGVYEQY
>TRBJ2-7|TRBV13|-
ASSSAGGRGSEQY
>TRBJ2-5|TRBV5-1|many
ASSLGASGPLETQY
>TRBJ1-6|TRBV7-2|-
ASSWGTGGELSPLH
>TRBJ2-1|TRBV24-1|once
ATSTPNGGHEQF